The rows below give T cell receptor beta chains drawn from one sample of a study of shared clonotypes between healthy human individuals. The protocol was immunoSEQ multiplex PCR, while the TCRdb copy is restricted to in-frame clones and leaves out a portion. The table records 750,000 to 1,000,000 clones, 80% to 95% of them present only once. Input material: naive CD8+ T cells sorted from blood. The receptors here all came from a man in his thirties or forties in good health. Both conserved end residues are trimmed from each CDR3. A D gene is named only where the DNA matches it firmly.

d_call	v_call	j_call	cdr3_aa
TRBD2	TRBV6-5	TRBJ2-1	ASSSGLASFNEQF
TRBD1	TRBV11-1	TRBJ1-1	ASSLRTGGWTEAF
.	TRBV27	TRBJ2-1	ASSLRANNEQF
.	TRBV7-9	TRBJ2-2	ASSPRKQGYTGELF
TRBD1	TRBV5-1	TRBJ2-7	ASSLGQGVSEQY
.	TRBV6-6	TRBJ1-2	ASSFSQGAIDGYT
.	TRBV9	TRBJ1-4	ASSVDRPDEKLF
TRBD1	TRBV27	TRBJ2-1	ASSFRGQGLLDEQF
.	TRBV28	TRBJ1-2	ASTVSGTPF
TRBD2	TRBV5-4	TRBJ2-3	ASSLGLAGGSADTQY
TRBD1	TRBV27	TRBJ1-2	ASRRRQGDGYT
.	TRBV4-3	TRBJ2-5	ASSQDEGLLQEAQY
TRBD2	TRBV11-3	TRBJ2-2	ASSSWTSGEAGELF
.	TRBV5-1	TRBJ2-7	ASSLSGAWYEQY
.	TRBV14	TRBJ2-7	ASSRPGGGSFYEQY
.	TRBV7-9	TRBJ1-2	ASSLVGYRVYGYT
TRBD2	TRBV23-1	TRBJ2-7	ASSQSGLSGSYKYEQY
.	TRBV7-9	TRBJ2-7	ASSSGGREQY
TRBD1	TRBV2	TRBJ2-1	ASSEYRTGGYNEQF
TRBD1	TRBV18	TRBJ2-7	ASSPGQGAYEQY
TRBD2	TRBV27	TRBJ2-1	ASSRLDGRPYNEQF
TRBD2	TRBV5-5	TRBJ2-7	ASSSPGLAGDEQY
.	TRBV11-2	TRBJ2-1	ASSLLDEQF
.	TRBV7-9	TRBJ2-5	ASSLAGEGLQETQY
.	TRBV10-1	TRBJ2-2	ASRGMTGELF
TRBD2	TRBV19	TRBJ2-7	ASSIDGGGIYEQY
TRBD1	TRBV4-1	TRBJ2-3	ASSWDRASTDTQY
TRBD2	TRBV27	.	ASSWGGSSYEQY
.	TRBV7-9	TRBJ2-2	ASSGARDNTGELF
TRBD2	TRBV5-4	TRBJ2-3	ASSLWLAGADTQY
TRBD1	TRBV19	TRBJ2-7	ASSPGTGVYEQY
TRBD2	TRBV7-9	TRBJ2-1	ASSEGLAGSNEQF
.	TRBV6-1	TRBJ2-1	ASRRVGPGNDEQF
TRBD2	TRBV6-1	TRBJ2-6	ASSERGAGANVLT
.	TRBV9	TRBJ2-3	ASSVDKRVTSTDTQY
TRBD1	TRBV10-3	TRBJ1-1	AITPGQPRRGELNTEAF